These 13 T cell receptor beta chains came from one sample sequenced in a study of T cell responses to AZD1222 COVID-19 vaccine. Measured with immunoSEQ multiplex PCR; TCRdb has only the in-frame clones, and not every one. Of some 130,000 clones in the sample, less than 95% were seen once. The source material was peripheral blood, sampled on day 0 of AZD1222 vaccination. These receptors all come from an adult in good health.

The chain combines TRBV4-2 with TRBJ2-5; D not certain. V was shortened by 2 bases and J by 5 bases, with 6 bases between the two germline ends. Germline CDR1 and CDR2: LGHNA and YNFKEQ. This CDR3 spans 12 amino acids. This CDR3 reads CASSQTRETQYF. The CDR3 DNA is TGTGCCAGCAGCCAAACCAGGGAGACCCAGTACTTC.

V usage is TRBV11-2 and J usage is TRBJ2-4; D uncertain. The V gene's germline CDR1 is SGHAT and CDR2 FQNNGV. CDR3 size: 13 residues. V shed 5 bases and J shed 7 bases, with 12 bases lying between them. CDR3 DNA sequence: TGTGCCAGCAGCCAAGGGCCTTCGAACATTCAGTACTTC. Residues: CASSQGPSNIQYF.

This clone was found once. V usage is TRBV5-1 and J usage is TRBJ1-6; 8 bases align to TRBD1. CDR3 size: 14 residues. Germline V CDR1 and CDR2: SGHRS, YFSETQ. With V trimmed by 4 bases and J by 10 bases, 7 bases remained unmatched. The CDR3 region is CASSPDRVGSPLHF. CDR3 in DNA: TGCGCCAGCAGCCCGGACAGGGTCGGGTCACCCCTCCACTTT.

The V gene is TRBV11-3, the J gene TRBJ1-4; tentatively, D is TRBD1 (5 bases). The V gene lost 4 bases and the J gene lost 5 bases, with 5 bases spanning the gap. CDR3 size: 12 residues. Germline lookup yields CDR1 SGHNT and CDR2 YENEEA. The CDR3 here is CASSWGNEKLFF. DNA for the CDR3: TGTGCCAGCAGCTGGGGGAATGAAAAACTGTTTTTT.

This chain joins TRBV19 and TRBJ2-7; the D gene is possibly TRBD2 (6 bases). V shed 10 bases and J shed 0 bases, with 16 bases lying between them. Germline assignment: CDR1 LNHDA and CDR2 SQIVND (reference sequence). This CDR3 region has 14 residues. The CDR3 here is CATEGGSSSYEQYF. In nucleotides, the CDR3 is TGTGCCACCGAAGGAGGGTCCTCCTCCTACGAGCAGTACTTC. Together with reference TRBV19 and TRBJ2-7, the CDR3 gives the full variable domain: DGGITQSPKYLFRKEGQNVTLSCEQNLNHDAMYWYRQDPGQGLRLIYYSQIVNDFQKGDIAEGYSVSREKKESFPLTVTSAQKNPTAFYLCATEGGSSSYEQYFGPGTRLTVT.

This clone was recorded only once. This chain uses TRBV9 with TRBJ2-1; D is unclear. The CDR3 contains 13 residues. From germline, CDR1 is SGDLS and CDR2 YYNGEE. Trimming left V 2 bases short and J 9 bases short, with 12 bases between. DNA of the CDR3: TGTGCCAGCAGCGTCAGCTCCTCGGGTGAGCAGTTCTTC. Protein sequence: CASSVSSSGEQFF.

The genes are TRBV7-2 and TRBJ2-7; the match to TRBD2 covers 7 bases. Germline assignment: CDR1 SGHTA and CDR2 FQGNSA. The V segment lost 1 base and the J segment 0 bases; nucleotides outside the gene matches: 3. CDR3 size: 15 residues. The CDR3 DNA reads as TGTGCCAGCAGCTTAGTTGGGGGGGACTCCTACGAGCAGTACTTC. Protein: CASSLVGGDSYEQYF.

V and J are TRBV7-9 and TRBJ1-6, with D perhaps matching TRBD1 (5 bases). There are 12 residues in the CDR3. Germline-derived CDR1 and CDR2 are SEHNR and FQNEAQ (reference sequence). V lost 5 bases and J 7 bases, leaving 6 bases between the germline ends. CDR3 nucleotides: TGTGCCAGCAGCCAGGGAAATTCACCCCTCCACTTT. Translation: CASSQGNSPLHF.

This sequence joins TRBV2 and TRBJ1-2; perhaps TRBD1 as D (5 bases). V was cut by 3 bases and J by 4 bases, with 15 bases left in between. Germline V lookup: CDR1 SNHLY, CDR2 FYNNEI. This CDR3 has 15 residues. The CDR3 is CASSDFGRAAYGYTF. The CDR3 DNA reads as TGTGCCAGCAGTGATTTCGGCAGGGCTGCCTATGGCTACACCTTC.

The chain is built from TRBV9 and TRBJ1-5, with unresolved D. V shed 4 bases and J shed 3 bases, with 14 bases lying between them. The germline CDR1 and CDR2 sequences are SGDLS and YYNGEE. CDR3 length equals 15 residues. The CDR3 DNA sequence: TGTGCCAGCAGCCCCGGCGGAGAAACCAATCAGCCCCAGCATTTT. It translates to CASSPGGETNQPQHF.

The chain couples TRBV5-1 to TRBJ1-4; D is unclear. CDR1 SGHRS and CDR2 YFSETQ come from the germline V gene. V lost 3 bases to trimming and J lost 0 bases, with 6 bases between them. The CDR3 is made up of 14 amino acids. CDR3: CASSSRSTNEKLFF. In DNA, the CDR3 is TGCGCCAGCAGCTCCCGCTCAACTAATGAAAAACTGTTTTTT.

The V and J genes are TRBV14 and TRBJ1-4, with D unclear. Trimming pared 5 bases from V and 2 bases from J, leaving 9 bases between. The CDR3 has 14 residues. Germline V gene data show CDR1 as SGHDN and CDR2 as FVKESK. CDR3 coding DNA: TGTGCCAGCAGCTCTCGAGGCACTAATGAAAAACTGTTTTTT. Encoded protein: CASSSRGTNEKLFF. Full variable domain (rest looked up from reference TRBV14 and TRBJ1-4): EAGVTQFPSHSVIEKGQTVTLRCDPISGHDNLYWYRRVMGKEIKFLLHFVKESKQDESGMPNNRFLAERTGGTYSTLKVQPAELEDSGVYFCASSSRGTNEKLFFGSGTQLSVL.

The J gene is TRBJ1-1, the V gene TRBV7-9; no definite D call. The V and J ends lost 1 base and 0 bases respectively, with 6 bases between them. This CDR3 has 14 residues. Germline CDR1 SEHNR, CDR2 FQNEAQ (reference sequence). The CDR3 loop reads CASSLDSMNTEAFF. CDR3 coding DNA: TGTGCCAGCAGCTTAGACAGCATGAACACTGAAGCTTTCTTT.